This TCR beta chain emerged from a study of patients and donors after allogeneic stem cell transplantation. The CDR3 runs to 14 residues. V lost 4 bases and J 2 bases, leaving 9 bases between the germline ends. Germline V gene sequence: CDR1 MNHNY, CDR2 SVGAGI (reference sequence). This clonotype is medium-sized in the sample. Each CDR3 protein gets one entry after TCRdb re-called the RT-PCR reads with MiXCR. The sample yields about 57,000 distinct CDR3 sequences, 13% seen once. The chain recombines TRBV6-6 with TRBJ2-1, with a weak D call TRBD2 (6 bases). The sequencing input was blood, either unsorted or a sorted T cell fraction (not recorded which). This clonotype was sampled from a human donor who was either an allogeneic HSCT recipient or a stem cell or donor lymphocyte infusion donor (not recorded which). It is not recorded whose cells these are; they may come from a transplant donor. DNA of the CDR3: TGTGCCAGCAGTTTGGGAGGAGCCTACAATGAGCAGTTCTTC. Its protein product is CASSLGGAYNEQFF.